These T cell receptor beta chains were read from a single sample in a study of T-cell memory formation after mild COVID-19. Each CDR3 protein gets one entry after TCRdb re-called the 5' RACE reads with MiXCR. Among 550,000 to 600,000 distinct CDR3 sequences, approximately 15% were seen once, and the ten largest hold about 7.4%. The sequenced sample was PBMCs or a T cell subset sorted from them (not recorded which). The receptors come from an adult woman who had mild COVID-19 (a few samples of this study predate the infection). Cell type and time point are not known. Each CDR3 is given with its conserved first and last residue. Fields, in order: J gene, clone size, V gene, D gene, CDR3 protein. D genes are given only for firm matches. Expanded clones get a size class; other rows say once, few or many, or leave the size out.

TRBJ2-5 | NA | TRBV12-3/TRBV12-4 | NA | CASTPKQGIQETQYF
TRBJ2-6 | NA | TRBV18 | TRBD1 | CASSPRQGLGANVLTF
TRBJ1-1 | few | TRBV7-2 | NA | CASSWGQGSNTEAFF
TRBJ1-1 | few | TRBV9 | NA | CASSAGQGDSTEAFF
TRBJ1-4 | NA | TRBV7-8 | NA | CASSLRGGSAEKLFF
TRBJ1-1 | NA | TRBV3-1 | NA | CASSPRPRKNTEAFF
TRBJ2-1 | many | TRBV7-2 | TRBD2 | CASSISGSTYNEQFF
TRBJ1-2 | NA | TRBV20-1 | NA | CSASGGGYTF
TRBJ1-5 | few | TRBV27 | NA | CASSILPGRNQPQHF
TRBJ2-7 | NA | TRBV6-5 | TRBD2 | CASSYSSASGDYEQYF
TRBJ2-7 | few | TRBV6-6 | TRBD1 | CASSFRQGASYEQYF
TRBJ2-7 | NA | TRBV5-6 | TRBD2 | CASSLGAGGAIVNEQYF
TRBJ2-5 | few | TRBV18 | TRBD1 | CASSPGQEETQYF
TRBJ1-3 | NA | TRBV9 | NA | CASSPDRGFGGNTIYF
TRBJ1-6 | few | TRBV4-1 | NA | CASSQDPEVYNSPLHF
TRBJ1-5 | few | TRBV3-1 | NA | CASSQASNQPQHF
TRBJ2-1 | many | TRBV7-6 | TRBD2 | CASSSRYLAGGHNEQFF